This T cell receptor beta chain was identified during a study of radiotherapy plus CTLA-4 blockade in lung cancer. Generated by immunoSEQ multiplex PCR, the TCRdb table keeps only in-frame clones and is missing some. The repertoire holds 90,000 to 95,000 clones, around 82% seen once, with around 0.8% in the top ten. On this clone: The target antigen is unknown.

The study, taken as a whole, reports: In blood, after radiotherapy plus ipilimumab, tumor-derived TCR clones expanded.

This CDR3 has 15 amino acids. CDR1 is SNHLY and CDR2 is FYNNEI in the germline V gene. J lost 3 bases, V lost 7 bases, and 11 bases had no gene match. This rearrangement joins TRBV2 to TRBJ2-5; 7 bases map to TRBD1. The starting material was peripheral blood, obtained from a patient treated with radiotherapy plus ipilimumab. This clonotype was sampled from a human donor with non-small cell lung cancer who had stable disease on radiotherapy plus ipilimumab. In nucleotides, the CDR3 is TGTGCCAGCATGGGACAGTTGCTTTCGGAAGAGACCCAGTACTTC. It translates to CASMGQLLSEETQYF. The entire variable domain, with the rest obtained from reference TRBV2 and TRBJ2-5, is as follows: EPEVTQTPSHQVTQMGQEVILRCVPISNHLYFYWYRQILGQKVEFLVSFYNNEISEKSEIFDDQFSVERPDGSNFTLKIRSTKLEDSAMYFCASMGQLLSEETQYFGPGTRLLVL.